This T cell receptor beta chain was documented in a study of T cells in Graves' hyperthyroidism and ophthalmopathy. Notes on the study in general: The blood repertoire included most of the expanded thyroid clonotypes above 0.001.

Worth noting for this clonotype: Its antigen is not identified.

The CDR3 has 13 amino acids. Trimming took off 5 bases at V and 15 bases at J, with 20 bases between the two ends. It was RNA transcripts that yielded the amplified TCR beta CDR3 regions. HTBI primers were employed in a first-round RT-PCR of the TCR CDR3. MiXCR, run by TCRdb on the multiplex PCR reads, gives a single entry per CDR3 protein. The data show hundreds of thousands of distinct CDR3 sequences, with approximately 14% seen just once and about a tenth held by the top ten. The chain links TRBV12-3 or TRBV12-4 to TRBJ2-1, with D hard to call. Sequenced sample: blood. This clonotype was sampled from a woman younger than 30 with Graves' hyperthyroidism. CDR3 residues: CASSPRVIRIPFF. The CDR3 nucleotides read TGTGCCAGCAGTCCAAGGGTCATCCGGATTCCGTTCTTC.